A selection of T cell receptor beta chains follows, all from one sample in a study of shared clonotypes between healthy human individuals. The table came from immunoSEQ multiplex PCR; TCRdb's copy has only in-frame clones and leaves some out. In the table there are about 2.3 million clones, 85% to 95% of which are singletons. The material sequenced was naive CD4+ T cells from PBMCs. The receptors here all came from a man aged 18 to 30 in good health. Some clones in this sample may be carry-over from other donors' samples. Each CDR3 is given with its conserved first and last residue. D genes are given only for firm matches. Only part of the rows carry a size: once, few, many, or a class if the clone is expanded.

clone_size j_call d_call v_call cdr3_aa cdr3_nt
- TRBJ2-3 - TRBV7-2 CASSSGPRGDTQYF TGTGCCAGCAGCTCCGGACCACGCGGAGATACGCAGTATTTT
- TRBJ2-1 TRBD1 TRBV11-2 CASSLVLDRGPDEQFF TGTGCCAGCAGCTTAGTCTTGGACAGGGGGCCCGATGAGCAGTTCTTC
once TRBJ2-7 TRBD2 TRBV28 CASSLLGSGSFGEQYF TGTGCCAGCAGTTTACTTGGGAGCGGGAGCTTCGGCGAGCAGTACTTC
- TRBJ2-3 - TRBV9 CASSGTVGDTQYF TGTGCCAGCAGCGGGACAGTTGGAGATACGCAGTATTTT
- TRBJ2-1 - TRBV30 CAWTRVAISYNEQFF TGTGCCTGGACCAGGGTGGCGATCTCCTACAATGAGCAGTTCTTC
few TRBJ2-2 - TRBV4-1 CASSQDRGLRVNTGELFF TGCGCCAGCAGCCAAGATCGAGGACTGCGGGTGAACACCGGGGAGCTGTTTTTT
- TRBJ2-1 TRBD1 TRBV5-4 CASSLQTGSENEQFF TGTGCCAGCAGCCTCCAGACAGGGAGCGAGAATGAGCAGTTCTTC
once TRBJ1-1 - TRBV5-1 CASSLEGRAEAFF TGCGCCAGCAGCTTGGAAGGGAGGGCTGAAGCTTTCTTT
- TRBJ2-3 - TRBV6-5 CASSAGRDTQYF TGTGCCAGCAGTGCAGGGCGGGATACGCAGTATTTT
- TRBJ2-3 TRBD2 TRBV7-9 CASSLYRTSGNTDTQYF TGTGCCAGCAGCTTGTACCGGACTAGCGGGAACACAGATACGCAGTATTTT
- TRBJ2-4 - TRBV7-6 CASSSVDDIQYF TGTGCCAGCAGCTCAGTCGACGACATTCAGTACTTC
- TRBJ1-6 - TRBV28 CASTPPIVAGSPLHF TGTGCCAGCACCCCGCCCATTGTAGCAGGTTCACCCCTCCACTTT
- TRBJ1-5 - TRBV6-1 CASSELGNQPQHF TGTGCCAGCAGTGAATTGGGCAATCAGCCCCAGCATTTT
once TRBJ2-1 TRBD1 TRBV27 CASSLRRDRDYNEQFF TGTGCCAGCAGTCTCAGGAGGGACAGGGATTACAATGAGCAGTTCTTC
- TRBJ1-1 - TRBV28 CASRKIEAFF TGTGCCAGCAGAAAGATTGAAGCTTTCTTT
- TRBJ2-3 TRBD1 TRBV6-1 CASSGQTGRRTDTQYF TGTGCCAGCAGTGGCCAGACAGGGAGACGGACAGATACGCAGTATTTT
- TRBJ1-4 - TRBV18 CASSQGGATHEKLFF TGTGCCAGCTCCCAAGGGGGGGCAACCCATGAAAAACTGTTTTTT
- TRBJ1-4 TRBD1 TRBV12-5 CASGPYDRGYNPSTNEKLFF TGTGCTAGTGGCCCTTACGACAGGGGTTATAACCCCTCAACTAATGAAAAACTGTTTTTT
- TRBJ2-1 TRBD2 TRBV4-3 CASSQSGDEQFF TGCGCCAGCAGCCAAAGCGGGGATGAGCAGTTCTTC
- TRBJ2-3 - TRBV9 CASSSGLGAQYTDTQYF TGTGCCAGCAGCTCAGGTTTGGGGGCACAATACACAGATACGCAGTATTTT
- TRBJ2-7 - TRBV28 CASSFSDTGYEQYF TGTGCCAGCAGTTTTAGTGATACGGGGTACGAGCAGTACTTC
- TRBJ1-5 TRBD1 TRBV29-1 CSAGTGTGSQPQHF TGCAGCGCTGGAACCGGGACAGGGAGTCAGCCCCAGCATTTT
- TRBJ2-4 TRBD2 TRBV7-8 CASSLGLAGVAKNIQYF TGTGCCAGCAGCTTGGGACTAGCGGGGGTAGCCAAAAACATTCAGTACTTC
- TRBJ2-7 - TRBV7-9 CASSFPFQGNEQYF TGTGCCAGCAGCTTCCCCTTTCAGGGAAACGAGCAGTACTTC
- TRBJ2-7 - TRBV19 CASRGPGRNDEQYF TGTGCCAGTAGGGGCCCCGGGAGAAACGACGAGCAGTACTTC
- TRBJ1-6 TRBD1 TRBV6-1 CASRDRVRNSPLHF TGTGCCAGCAGGGACAGGGTTAGGAATTCACCCCTCCACTTT
- TRBJ1-2 - TRBV25-1 CASRGGGGYGYTF TGTGCCAGCAGAGGGGGAGGGGGGTATGGCTACACCTTC
once TRBJ1-2 - TRBV5-4 CASSVDGYYGYTF TGTGCCAGCAGCGTAGACGGGTACTATGGCTACACCTTC
- TRBJ2-1 TRBD2 TRBV5-1 CASSLSPIREGNNEQFF TGCGCCAGCAGCTTGTCCCCCATCCGGGAGGGGAACAATGAGCAGTTCTTC